A selection of T cell receptor beta chains follows, all from one sample in a study of shared clonotypes between healthy human individuals. Assay: immunoSEQ multiplex PCR; the TCRdb copy retains only in-frame clones and omits some. The profile shows 900,000 to 1,200,000 clones, 78% of them singletons. Sequenced: memory CD4+ T cells from PBMCs. The receptors shown here come from a man in his late teens or twenties in good health. Some clones in this sample may be carry-over from other donors' samples. The CDR3 runs from the conserved cysteine through the conserved F or W. Fields, in order: J gene, V gene, clone size, D gene, CDR3 protein, CDR3 DNA. D genes are given only for firm matches. Size is stated for part of the rows, as once, few or many counts, or as a class when the clone is expanded.

J: TRBJ2-3
V: TRBV4-3
size: few
D: TRBD2
CDR3: CASSRQGGRAVDTQYF
DNA: TGCGCCAGCAGCCGGCAAGGCGGGAGGGCCGTAGATACGCAGTATTTT

J: TRBJ1-3
V: TRBV6-1
size: -
D: -
CDR3: CASSGGTVSGNTIYF
DNA: TGTGCCAGCAGTGGGGGGACCGTCTCTGGAAACACCATATATTTT

J: TRBJ2-5
V: TRBV28
size: many
D: TRBD1
CDR3: CASTVTGRETQYF
DNA: TGTGCCAGCACCGTGACAGGGCGGGAGACCCAGTACTTC

J: TRBJ2-1
V: TRBV5-1
size: -
D: TRBD2
CDR3: CASSLALALAGGDEQFF
DNA: TGCGCCAGCAGCTTGGCCCTGGCACTAGCGGGAGGTGATGAGCAGTTCTTC

J: TRBJ2-3
V: TRBV30
size: -
D: TRBD2
CDR3: CAWSSAGDPDTQYF
DNA: TGTGCCTGGAGTTCGGCGGGAGACCCAGATACGCAGTATTTT

J: TRBJ2-7
V: TRBV6-5
size: -
D: TRBD1
CDR3: CASSNSAGGVSREQYF
DNA: TGTGCCAGCAGTAACTCCGCAGGGGGCGTTTCCCGCGAGCAGTACTTC

J: TRBJ2-3
V: TRBV5-4
size: -
D: -
CDR3: CASSLLQQRSTDTQYF
DNA: TGTGCCAGCAGCTTGCTGCAGCAGAGATCCACAGATACGCAGTATTTT

J: TRBJ2-1
V: TRBV9
size: -
D: -
CDR3: CASTLQPGTPADEQFF
DNA: TGTGCCAGCACCTTACAACCCGGGACTCCCGCGGATGAGCAGTTCTTC

J: TRBJ1-2
V: TRBV18
size: -
D: -
CDR3: CASSPPSRTSVDYGYTF
DNA: TGTGCCAGCTCACCACCTTCAAGAACCTCGGTAGACTATGGCTACACCTTC

J: TRBJ2-6
V: TRBV7-9
size: -
D: TRBD1
CDR3: CASSAQGALSGANVLTF
DNA: TGTGCCAGCAGTGCACAGGGGGCGCTTTCTGGGGCCAACGTCCTGACTTTC

J: TRBJ1-3
V: TRBV2
size: -
D: TRBD1
CDR3: CASSQYGTGGTNTIYF
DNA: TGTGCCAGCAGTCAGTATGGGACAGGGGGAACGAACACCATATATTTT

J: TRBJ1-3
V: TRBV6-1
size: -
D: -
CDR3: CASSEATGIVGNTIYF
DNA: TGTGCCAGCAGTGAAGCAACGGGAATCGTAGGAAACACCATATATTTT

J: TRBJ1-2
V: TRBV27
size: -
D: -
CDR3: CASSLSGNYGYTF
DNA: TGTGCCAGCAGTTTGAGTGGGAACTATGGCTACACCTTC

J: TRBJ2-3
V: TRBV6-1
size: -
D: TRBD1
CDR3: CASSGGQGTDTQYF
DNA: TGTGCCAGCAGTGGGGGACAGGGGACAGATACGCAGTATTTT

J: TRBJ2-3
V: TRBV2
size: once
D: -
CDR3: CASSEGRSTDTQYF
DNA: TGTGCCAGCAGTGAAGGTCGCAGCACAGATACGCAGTATTTT

J: TRBJ2-5
V: TRBV1
size: -
D: -
CDR3: CTPGTSPSETQYF
DNA: TGCACCCCCGGGACTAGTCCCTCAGAGACCCAGTACTTC